These 25 T cell receptor beta chains were all obtained from the same sample, sequenced in a study of cytomegalovirus exposure and HLA in healthy donors. The PCR made use of 60 Vbeta and 13 Jbeta primers. Profiled with immunoSEQ multiplex PCR; TCRdb holds only in-frame clones, not every one. This sample has hundreds of thousands of clones, with more than 65% found just once. Specimen: PBMCs. These receptors were obtained from a young woman in good health and CMV-seronegative.

Remarks on this clone: The junction shows a germline mismatch at one end, possibly a read error. V and J are TRBV29-1 and TRBJ2-1; TRBD2 matches at 12 bases. The CDR3 consists of 15 residues. Germline V lookup: CDR1 SQVTM, CDR2 ANQGSEA. CDR3 DNA sequence: TGCAGCGTCGAAGATGGACTAGCGGGACACAATGAGCAGTTCTTC. As protein: CSVEDGLAGHNEQFF.

This chain links TRBV19 with TRBJ2-1; 8 nucleotides match TRBD2. The trim removed 6 bases at V and 3 bases at J, leaving 7 bases unmatched. CDR3 length: 15 residues. Germline V gives CDR1 LNHDA, CDR2 SQIVND (reference sequence). CDR3 region: CASRDGGANYNEQFF. Written as DNA, the CDR3 is TGTGCCAGTAGGGACGGGGGGGCCAACTACAATGAGCAGTTCTTC. Filled out from reference TRBV19 and TRBJ2-1, the complete variable domain reads DGGITQSPKYLFRKEGQNVTLSCEQNLNHDAMYWYRQDPGQGLRLIYYSQIVNDFQKGDIAEGYSVSREKKESFPLTVTSAQKNPTAFYLCASRDGGANYNEQFFGPGTRLTVL.

The table lists this clone with a few counts. A read error may be the cause here, since a much bigger clone is one base away. The rearrangement links TRBV6-4 to TRBJ2-2; weak D call: TRBD1 (6 bases). There are 14 residues in the CDR3. CDR1 and CDR2 from the germline V gene are MRHNA and SNTAGT. CDR3 DNA sequence: TGTGACAGCAGTGAGGCAGGGGACACCGGGGAGCTGTTTTTT. This encodes CDSSEAGDTGELFF.

On this clone: At one end the junction does not follow the germline gene, possibly because of a read error. V and J are TRBV5-4 and TRBJ2-2; 10 nucleotides match TRBD2. Germline loops: CDR1 SGHNT, CDR2 YYREEE (reference sequence). The CDR3 sequence is 17 residues long. The CDR3 spells CDSSPSAGGPNTGELFF. The CDR3 coding sequence is TGTGACAGCAGCCCCTCAGCGGGAGGGCCGAACACCGGGGAGCTGTTTTTT.

The chain joins TRBV9 to TRBJ1-1, with D uncertain. CDR1 and CDR2 (germline): SGDLS, YYNGEE. The CDR3 is 12 amino acids. V was pared by 4 bases and J by 1 base, with 5 bases between. The CDR3 DNA is TGTGCCAGCAGCTCCGGGAACACTGAAGCTTTCTTT. It translates to CASSSGNTEAFF.

This clone was counted many times. The chain carries TRBV5-4 and TRBJ1-1; TRBD1 matches 10 bases. This CDR3 is built from 14 residues. J gave up 8 bases and V 3 bases, and 7 bases lay outside the gene matches. Germline V CDR1 and CDR2: SGHNT, YYREEE (reference sequence). DNA for the CDR3: TGTGCCAGCAGCTCCGGACAGGGGGAGTTGGAAGCTTTCTTT. Protein: CASSSGQGELEAFF.

The chain links TRBV29-1 to TRBJ1-4; 9 nucleotides line up with TRBD1. Germline V gives CDR1 SQVTM, CDR2 ANQGSEA. The CDR3 extends over 15 amino acids. With V trimmed by 4 bases and J by 7 bases, 10 bases remained unmatched. CDR3 sequence: CSVGGPPGQGEKLFF. The CDR3 DNA follows: TGCAGCGTTGGAGGGCCGCCGGGACAGGGTGAAAAACTGTTTTTT.

V and J are TRBV5-6 and TRBJ1-1; D gene uncertain. The V gene lost 1 base and the J gene lost 6 bases, with 13 bases spanning the gap. The CDR3 contains 14 residues. The germline V gene encodes CDR1 SGHDT and CDR2 YYEEEE. As DNA, the CDR3 is TGTGCCAGCAGCTTGCTACTAACACGGCCTGAAGCTTTCTTT. This encodes CASSLLLTRPEAFF.

The V and J genes are TRBV4-1 and TRBJ1-1; D unclear. The CDR3 loop spans 15 amino acids. CDR1 and CDR2 (germline): MGHRA, YSYEKL. Trimming took off 1 base at V and 0 bases at J, with 9 bases between the two ends. The CDR3 coding sequence is TGCGCCAGCAGCCAAGCGAGGGCAATGAACACTGAAGCTTTCTTT. Encoded protein: CASSQARAMNTEAFF.

This clone was observed at least ten times. This chain connects TRBV2 to TRBJ2-5; 11 bases agree with TRBD2. This CDR3 is built from 14 residues. Germline lookup yields CDR1 SNHLY and CDR2 FYNNEI. With V trimmed by 7 bases and J by 3 bases, 4 bases remained unmatched. This chain's CDR3 is CASKTSGSKETQYF. The CDR3 coding sequence is TGTGCCAGCAAAACTAGCGGGAGTAAAGAGACCCAGTACTTC.

This chain links TRBV7-8 with TRBJ1-6; no clear D gene. V was trimmed by 3 bases and J by 5 bases, leaving 8 bases between them. The V gene's germline CDR1 is SGHVS and CDR2 FQNEAQ. This CDR3 region has 14 residues. As DNA, the CDR3 is TGTGCCAGCAGCTTGGGTCAGGATAATTCACCCCTCCACTTT. Translated: CASSLGQDNSPLHF.

This rearrangement joins TRBV6-1 to TRBJ2-1; perhaps TRBD2 as D (5 bases). The ends were cut back, 7 bases at V and 5 bases at J, with 18 bases in the middle. The CDR3 is 15 residues long. CDR1 is MNHNS, CDR2 SASEGT, per germline. CDR3 protein: CASNPTRLGNNEQFF. CDR3 DNA sequence: TGTGCCAGCAATCCAACTCGCCTCGGGAACAATGAGCAGTTCTTC.

The gene calls are TRBV6-6 and TRBJ1-2; 8 nucleotides match TRBD1. This CDR3 is 12 amino acids long. Germline values: CDR1 MNHNY, CDR2 SVGAGI (reference sequence). The trim removed 9 bases at V and 11 bases at J, leaving 11 bases unmatched. The CDR3 bases are TGTGCCAGTGCAGGGGGCGCCTCCGGATACACCTTC. This codes for CASAGGASGYTF.

The V gene is TRBV19, the J gene TRBJ2-1; 7 bases align to TRBD2. CDR1 is LNHDA and CDR2 is SQIVND in the germline V gene (reference sequence). The CDR3 consists of 13 residues. The ends lost 5 bases at V and 8 bases at J; junction bases unmatched: 6. The chain's CDR3 is CASSPLGGDEQFF. The CDR3 DNA sequence: TGTGCCAGTAGTCCGCTGGGAGGGGATGAGCAGTTCTTC.

This clone appeared a few times. A far larger clone is just one base off, so this is likely a read error. This chain uses TRBV10-3 with TRBJ1-6; 7 bases agree with TRBD1. This CDR3 comprises 14 residues. Germline-derived CDR1 and CDR2 are ENHRY and SYGVKD. The J segment lost 10 bases and the V segment lost 3 bases, leaving 6 bases of the junction unmatched. CDR3 region: CAISEGQGVSPLHF. DNA of the CDR3: TGTGCCATCAGTGAAGGCCAGGGGGTCTCACCCCTCCACTTT.

This clone showed up just a few times. V is TRBV5-6 and J is TRBJ1-3; 8 nucleotides match TRBD1. The germline V gene has CDR1 SGHDT and CDR2 YYEEEE. The CDR3 runs to 17 residues. The J segment lost 0 bases and the V segment lost 2 bases, leaving 7 bases of the junction unmatched. The CDR3 region is CASSFRDRTFSGNTIYF. The CDR3 DNA reads TGTGCCAGCAGCTTCCGGGACAGGACCTTCTCTGGAAACACCATATATTTT.

CDR3 in amino acids: CASSFGGFNQPQHF. The DNA for the CDR3 is TGTGCCAGCAGTTTTGGAGGGTTCAATCAGCCCCAGCATTTT. The chain is built from TRBV27 and TRBJ1-5, with D hard to call. This CDR3 spans 14 amino acids. The germline gives CDR1 MNHEY, CDR2 SMNVEV (reference sequence). Trimming shortened V by 3 bases and J by 3 bases, and 9 bases separated the two germline ends.

This chain joins TRBV5-1 and TRBJ2-3; 13 bases agree with TRBD2. Trimming took 3 bases from V and 5 from J; bases not matched to a gene: 6. Germline V lookup: CDR1 SGHRS, CDR2 YFSETQ. The CDR3 is 16 residues long. The CDR3 reads CASSSGTSGTIDTQYF. CDR3 nucleotides: TGCGCCAGCAGCTCCGGGACTAGCGGGACCATAGATACGCAGTATTTT.

V and J are TRBV21-1 and TRBJ1-4. TRBV21-1 is classified as a pseudogene. The CDR3 has 18 amino acids. The CDR3 nucleotides are TGTGCCAGCGGCAAAGCAAGGGGTAGGGAGGGGGAGAATGAAAAACTGTTTTTT. It yields the protein CASGKARGREGENEKLFF.

V is TRBV5-1 and J is TRBJ1-3; D is ambiguous. This CDR3 comprises 14 residues. V was cut by 1 base and J by 8 bases, with 13 bases left in between. The germline gives CDR1 SGHRS, CDR2 YFSETQ. The CDR3 nucleotides are TGCGCCAGCAGCTTGCCAGATACCCTGGACACCATATATTTT. Encoded protein: CASSLPDTLDTIYF.

Remarks on this clone: The same CDR3 also results from other DNA sequences found in this sample. J is TRBJ1-1 and V is TRBV11-2; D gene uncertain. The length of the CDR3 is 13 residues. V was cut by 1 base and J by 1 base, with 4 bases left in between. Germline V lookup: CDR1 SGHAT, CDR2 FQNNGV. The CDR3 DNA reads TGTGCCAGCAGCTTAGGGCAGAACACTGAAGCTTTCTTT. Encoded protein: CASSLGQNTEAFF.

The rearrangement uses TRBV10-2 and TRBJ2-5, with D maybe TRBD1 (5 bases). The J call is uncertain, as TRBJ2-7 better fits the DNA end. The germline V gene has CDR1 WSHSY and CDR2 SAAADI. The CDR3 runs to 15 residues. DNA for the CDR3: TGCGCCAGCAGTGAGTCGGCAGGGCCCTTCTACGAGCAGTACTTC. This translates into CASSESAGPFYEQYF.

A few counts support this clone. The chain has TRBV25-1 and TRBJ1-4, with 7 bases fitting TRBD1. CDR3 length: 17 amino acids. With 1 base clipped from V and 0 bases from J, the junction kept 5 bases outside the gene matches. The germline gives CDR1 MGHDK, CDR2 SYGVNS. This chain's CDR3 is CASSEWGQTATNEKLFF. DNA of the CDR3: TGTGCCAGCAGTGAATGGGGACAGACCGCAACTAATGAAAAACTGTTTTTT.

The V call is TRBV7-9, the J call TRBJ2-1; 8 bases fit TRBD2. CDR3 length equals 15 residues. The germline CDR1 and CDR2 sequences are SEHNR and FQNEAQ (reference sequence). V shed 1 base, J shed 8 bases, and the junction held 7 bases outside the gene matches. CDR3 sequence reads: CASSLGGRSIDEQFF. Written as DNA, the CDR3 is TGTGCCAGCAGCTTAGGCGGGAGGAGTATAGATGAGCAGTTCTTC. Full variable domain (remainder filled in from reference TRBV7-9 and TRBJ2-1): DTGVSQNPRHKITKRGQNVTFRCDPISEHNRLYWYRQTLGQGPEFLTYFQNEAQLEKSRLLSDRFSAERPKGSFSTLEIQRTEQGDSAMYLCASSLGGRSIDEQFFGPGTRLTVL.

This chain joins TRBV9 and TRBJ2-5; 7 bases agree with TRBD1. Per germline, CDR1 SGDLS and CDR2 YYNGEE. This CDR3 is 15 amino acids long. The trim removed 0 bases at V and 0 bases at J, leaving 2 bases unmatched. The chain's CDR3 is CASSVEGADQETQYF. The CDR3 DNA follows: TGTGCCAGCAGCGTAGAGGGGGCCGACCAAGAGACCCAGTACTTC.